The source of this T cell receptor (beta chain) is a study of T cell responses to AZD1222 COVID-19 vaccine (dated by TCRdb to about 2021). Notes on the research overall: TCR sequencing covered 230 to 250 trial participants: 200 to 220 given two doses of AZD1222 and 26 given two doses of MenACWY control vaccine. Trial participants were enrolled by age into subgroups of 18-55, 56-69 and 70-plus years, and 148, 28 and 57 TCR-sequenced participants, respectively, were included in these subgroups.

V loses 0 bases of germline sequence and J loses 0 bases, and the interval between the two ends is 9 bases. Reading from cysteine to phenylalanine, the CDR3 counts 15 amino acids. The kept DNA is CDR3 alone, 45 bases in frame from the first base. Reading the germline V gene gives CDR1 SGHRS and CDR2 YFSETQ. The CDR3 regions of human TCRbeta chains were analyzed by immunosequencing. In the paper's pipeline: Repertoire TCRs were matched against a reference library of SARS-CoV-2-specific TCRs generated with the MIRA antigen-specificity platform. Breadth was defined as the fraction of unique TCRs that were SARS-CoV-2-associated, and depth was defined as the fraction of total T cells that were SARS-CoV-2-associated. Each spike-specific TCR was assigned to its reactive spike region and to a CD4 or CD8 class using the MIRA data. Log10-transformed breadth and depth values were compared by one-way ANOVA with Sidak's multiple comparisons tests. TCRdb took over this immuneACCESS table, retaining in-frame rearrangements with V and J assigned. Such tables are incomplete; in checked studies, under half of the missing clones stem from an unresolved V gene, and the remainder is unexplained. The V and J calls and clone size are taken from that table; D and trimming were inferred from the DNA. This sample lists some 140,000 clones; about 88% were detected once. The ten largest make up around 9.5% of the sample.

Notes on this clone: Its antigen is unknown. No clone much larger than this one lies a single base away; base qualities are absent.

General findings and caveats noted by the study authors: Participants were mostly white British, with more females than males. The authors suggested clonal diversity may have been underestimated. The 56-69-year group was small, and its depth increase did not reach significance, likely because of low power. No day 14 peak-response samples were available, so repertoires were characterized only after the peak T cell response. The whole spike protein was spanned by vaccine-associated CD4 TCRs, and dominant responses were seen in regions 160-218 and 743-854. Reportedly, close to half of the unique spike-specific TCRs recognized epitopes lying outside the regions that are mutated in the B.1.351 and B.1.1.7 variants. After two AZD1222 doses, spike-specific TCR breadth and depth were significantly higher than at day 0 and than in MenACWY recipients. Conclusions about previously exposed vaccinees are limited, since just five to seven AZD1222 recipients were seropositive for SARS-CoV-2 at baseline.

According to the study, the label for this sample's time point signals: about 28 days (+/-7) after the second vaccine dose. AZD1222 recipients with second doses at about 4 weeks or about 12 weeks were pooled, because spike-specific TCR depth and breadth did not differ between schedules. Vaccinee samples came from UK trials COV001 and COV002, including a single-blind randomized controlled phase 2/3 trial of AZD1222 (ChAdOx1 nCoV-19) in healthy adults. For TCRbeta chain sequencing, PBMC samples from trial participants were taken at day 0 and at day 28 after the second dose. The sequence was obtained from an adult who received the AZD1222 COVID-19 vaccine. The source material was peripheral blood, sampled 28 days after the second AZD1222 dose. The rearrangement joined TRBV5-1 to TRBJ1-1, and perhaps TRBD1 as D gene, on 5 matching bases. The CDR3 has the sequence CASSLGQPMNTEAFF. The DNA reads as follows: TGCGCCAGCAGCTTGGGACAGCCCATGAACACTGAAGCTTTCTTT.